Listed here are 29 T cell receptor beta chains from one sample, sequenced in a study of blood T cell repertoires in COVID-19. Measured with immunoSEQ multiplex PCR; TCRdb has only the in-frame clones, and not every one. This table holds fewer than 350,000 clones, around 85% found once. Sequencing was carried out using PBMCs or T cells enriched from blood (not recorded which). These receptor sequences come from a woman aged 25 to 39 who had been exposed to COVID-19.

V gene TRBV3-1 (or the pseudogene TRBV3-2) combines with J gene TRBJ2-4; 9 bases fit TRBD1. The ends lost 2 bases at V and 3 bases at J; junction bases unmatched: 2. The CDR3 extends over 15 amino acids. Germline values: CDR1 LGHDT, CDR2 YNNKEL (reference sequence). This CDR3 is CASSQLDRGKNIQYF. The DNA for the CDR3 is TGTGCCAGCAGCCAATTGGACAGGGGCAAAAACATTCAGTACTTC.

The chain employs TRBV15 and TRBJ1-2; possible D gene TRBD1, 5 bases. Per the germline V gene, CDR1 is LNHNV and CDR2 is YYDKDF (reference sequence). This CDR3 comprises 15 residues. Deletions cut 3 bases from V and 5 bases from J, with 16 bases between. The CDR3 protein is CATSSIQVFGYGYTF. The CDR3 bases are TGTGCCACCAGCAGCATACAGGTATTTGGATATGGCTACACCTTC.

The table lists this clone with a few counts. The chain couples TRBV24-1 to TRBJ2-6; 7 positions match TRBD1. V lost 3 bases, J lost 2 bases, and 3 bases stayed unmatched. This CDR3 has 16 residues. Germline V CDR1 and CDR2: KGHDR, SFDVKD. The CDR3 DNA follows: TGTGCCACCAGTGATCTCGGGACAGCTGGGGCCAACGTCCTGACTTTC. It encodes CATSDLGTAGANVLTF.

The chain employs TRBV12-3 or TRBV12-4 and TRBJ1-2; 8 bases agree with TRBD1. This CDR3 region has 13 residues. Losses at the gene ends were 7 bases for V and 7 bases for J; bases not matched to a gene: 8. CDR3 DNA: TGTGCCAGCATGGGCAGGGGGCGTGGTGGCTACACCTTC. This encodes CASMGRGRGGYTF.

This clone was seen once. The gene calls are TRBV3-1 (or the pseudogene TRBV3-2) and TRBJ2-1, with TRBD2 matching 7 bases. The J segment lost 6 bases and the V segment lost 2 bases, leaving 7 bases of the junction unmatched. This CDR3 region has 15 residues. Germline lookup yields CDR1 LGHDT and CDR2 YNNKEL (reference sequence). CDR3 DNA sequence: TGTGCCAGCAGCCAAATCCGGGGGGAGGGCAATGAGCAGTTCTTC. The encoded protein is CASSQIRGEGNEQFF.

This clone was seen only once. J is TRBJ2-5 and V is TRBV7-6, with a weak D call TRBD2 (6 bases). Germline values: CDR1 SGHVS, CDR2 FNYEAQ. Trimming removed 5 bases from V and 5 bases from J, with 27 bases in between. CDR3 length equals 18 residues. In DNA, the CDR3 is TGTGCCAGCAGCCCAGCGGGCATGGCTAGCTCGCTCCTCGAGACCCAGTACTTC. Translated, it gives CASSPAGMASSLLETQYF.

The chain is built from TRBV6-1 and TRBJ2-7, with 10 nucleotides matching TRBD2. In germline, CDR1 is MNHNS, CDR2 SASEGT. The trim removed 3 bases at V and 2 bases at J, leaving 4 bases unmatched. The CDR3 runs to 15 residues. CDR3 bases: TGTGCCAGCAGTGAGTCTAGCGGGGGTCCCTACGAGCAGTACTTC. Its translation is CASSESSGGPYEQYF.

This clone was observed a handful of times. This chain connects TRBV3-1 (or the pseudogene TRBV3-2) to TRBJ1-1, with 9 bases matching TRBD1. Germline loops: CDR1 LGHDT, CDR2 YNNKEL (reference sequence). V shed 1 base and J 3 bases; nucleotides not matched to a gene: 9. The CDR3 consists of 17 residues. CDR3 residues: CASSQARTGVVDTEAFF. DNA for the CDR3: TGTGCCAGCAGCCAAGCACGGACAGGGGTAGTGGACACTGAAGCTTTCTTT.

The chain links TRBV4-1 to TRBJ2-5; D may be TRBD2 (5 bases). V gave up 6 bases and J gave up 1 base, with 9 bases separating them. This CDR3 has 13 amino acids. Germline V gene data show CDR1 as MGHRA and CDR2 as YSYEKL. The CDR3 DNA reads TGCGCCAGCAGTCAACTAGTCCAAGAGACCCAGTACTTC. Amino acid sequence: CASSQLVQETQYF.

The chain employs TRBV7-8 and TRBJ1-5, with 7 positions matching TRBD1. J gave up 2 bases and V 2 bases, and 9 bases lay outside the gene matches. The CDR3 runs 17 residues. Germline lookup yields CDR1 SGHVS and CDR2 FQNEAQ. CDR3 nucleotides: TGTGCCAGCAGCTTACCAAGACAGGGCCGAGGCAATCAGCCCCAGCATTTT. It yields the protein CASSLPRQGRGNQPQHF. Together with reference TRBV7-8 and TRBJ1-5, the CDR3 gives the full variable domain: GAGVSQSPRYKVAKRGQDVALRCDPISGHVSLFWYQQALGQGPEFLTYFQNEAQLDKSGLPSDRFFAERPEGSVSTLKIQRTQQEDSAVYLCASSLPRQGRGNQPQHFGDGTRLSIL.

J is TRBJ2-5 and V is TRBV5-1; D not certain. The length of the CDR3 is 15 residues. The germline V gene encodes CDR1 SGHRS and CDR2 YFSETQ. V lost 4 bases and J 6 bases, leaving 19 bases between the germline ends. The DNA of the CDR3 is TGCGCCAGCAGCCGAAGGCAGGATCAAGGCAAGACCCAGTACTTC. Encoded protein: CASSRRQDQGKTQYF.

This sequence joins TRBV15 and TRBJ2-3; TRBD1 matches at 7 bases. CDR1 is LNHNV, CDR2 YYDKDF, per germline (reference sequence). The V segment lost 5 bases and the J segment 4 bases; nucleotides outside the gene matches: 3. The length of the CDR3 is 13 residues. CDR3 sequence reads: CATSRQGADTQYF. CDR3 DNA sequence: TGTGCCACCAGCCGTCAGGGGGCAGATACGCAGTATTTT. The full variable domain, its missing parts supplied by reference TRBV15 and TRBJ2-3, is DAMVIQNPRYQVTQFGKPVTLSCSQTLNHNVMYWYQQKSSQAPKLLFHYYDKDFNNEADTPDNFQSRRPNTSFCFLDIRSPGLGDTAMYLCATSRQGADTQYFGPGTRLTVL.

This rearrangement joins TRBV9 to TRBJ2-1, with D possibly matching TRBD1 (5 bases). Germline V lookup: CDR1 SGDLS, CDR2 YYNGEE. The CDR3 is 20 residues long. Trimming left V 1 base short and J 0 bases short, with 23 bases between. The CDR3 bases are TGTGCCAGCAGCGTAAGGGGAACTCGCACCCCATCCAGCTCCTACAATGAGCAGTTCTTC. Its protein is CASSVRGTRTPSSSYNEQFF.

The chain joins TRBV6-5 to TRBJ1-5; D is undetermined. Trimming cost V 6 bases and J 0 bases, with 12 bases left between them. CDR3 length equals 15 residues. Germline V CDR1 and CDR2: MNHEY, SVGAGI. The CDR3 sequence is CASRPTVYSNQPQHF. In DNA form, the CDR3 reads TGTGCCAGCAGGCCTACAGTTTATAGCAATCAGCCCCAGCATTTT.

This clone was observed a few times. The chain links TRBV6-5 to TRBJ2-7, with a tentative D call TRBD1 (6 bases). The V gene lost 2 bases and the J gene lost 6 bases, with 14 bases spanning the gap. Germline V gene data show CDR1 as MNHEY and CDR2 as SVGAGI. The CDR3 loop spans 14 amino acids. DNA for the CDR3: TGTGCCAGCAGTTACGGAACAGGGACCAGCGAGCAGTACTTC. Translated, it gives CASSYGTGTSEQYF.

The gene calls are TRBV27 and TRBJ1-1, with a tentative D call TRBD1 (6 bases). CDR3 length: 12 amino acids. The germline CDR1 and CDR2 sequences are MNHEY and SMNVEV (reference sequence). V gave up 4 bases and J gave up 6 bases, with 9 bases separating them. For the CDR3, the DNA is TGTGCCAGCAGTTATCCAGGGGCTGAAGCTTTCTTT. It encodes CASSYPGAEAFF.

This chain connects TRBV7-3 to TRBJ2-1; TRBD1 is a possible D gene (6 bases). V lost 2 bases to trimming and J lost 5 bases, with 13 bases between them. Germline CDR1 SGHTA, CDR2 FQGTGA. CDR3 length: 15 amino acids. The CDR3 loop reads CASSLGQRVNNEQFF. CDR3 coding DNA: TGTGCCAGCAGCTTAGGACAGAGGGTGAACAATGAGCAGTTCTTC.

The V and J genes are TRBV5-3 and TRBJ1-2; D is possibly TRBD1 (5 bases). TRBV5-3 is marked as an open reading frame, function uncertain. V was cut by 9 bases and J by 2 bases, with 17 bases left in between. CDR3 size: 14 residues. CDR3 residues: CANSLGPGNYGYTF. The CDR3 DNA is TGTGCCAACTCATTAGGCCCAGGGAACTATGGCTACACCTTC.

The V call is TRBV30, the J call TRBJ2-6; tentative D call: TRBD1 (5 bases). Trimming pared 0 bases from V and 4 bases from J, leaving 10 bases between. Germline V gene lookup returns CDR1 GTSNPN and CDR2 SVGIG (reference sequence). The CDR3 is made up of 15 amino acids. The CDR3 protein is CAWSVQERGANVLTF. The CDR3 nucleotides read TGTGCCTGGAGTGTACAGGAAAGAGGGGCCAACGTCCTGACTTTC. Looking up the rest from reference TRBV30 and TRBJ2-6 gives the full variable domain: SQTIHQWPATLVQPVGSPLSLECTVEGTSNPNLYWYRQAAGRGLQLLFYSVGIGQISSEVPQNLSASRPQDRQFILSSKKLLLSDSGFYLCAWSVQERGANVLTFGAGSRLTVL.

V and J are TRBV5-6 and TRBJ2-7, with 12 bases aligning to TRBD2. This CDR3 contains 17 residues. CDR1 and CDR2 (germline): SGHDT, YYEEEE. With 3 bases clipped from V and 4 bases from J, the junction kept 11 bases outside the gene matches. In DNA, the CDR3 is TGTGCCAGCAGCTCGGGAGGTACCGGGACTAGCGGGTACGAGCAGTACTTC. It codes for CASSSGGTGTSGYEQYF.

This clone was recorded once. V and J are TRBV5-4 and TRBJ2-3; the D is unclear. V gave up 5 bases and J gave up 6 bases, with 10 bases separating them. Germline V gives CDR1 SGHNT, CDR2 YYREEE (reference sequence). The CDR3 consists of 12 residues. The CDR3 region has the DNA TGTGCCAGCAGTTCCGTGGGCGATACGCAGTATTTT. This gives the protein CASSSVGDTQYF.

V and J are TRBV24-1 and TRBJ2-7; perhaps TRBD1 as D (6 bases). Germline CDR1 and CDR2: KGHDR and SFDVKD. The V end was cut by 0 bases, the J end by 5 bases, with 13 bases between. The CDR3 runs to 15 residues. The CDR3 DNA reads as TGTGCCACCAGTGATTTGAGAAACAGGGCCCACGAGCAGTACTTC. The encoded protein is CATSDLRNRAHEQYF.

The rearrangement links TRBV2 to TRBJ2-5; D ambiguous. CDR1 is SNHLY and CDR2 is FYNNEI in the germline V gene. Trimming took 7 bases from V and 1 from J, leaving 13 bases between them. The CDR3 covers 14 residues. Here the CDR3 reads CASKASSSQETQYF. The CDR3 DNA sequence: TGTGCCAGCAAAGCTAGTTCGTCCCAAGAGACCCAGTACTTC.

V and J are TRBV5-1 and TRBJ2-5; 10 positions agree with TRBD1. Germline CDR1 and CDR2: SGHRS and YFSETQ. V dropped 8 bases and J dropped 5; count of bases not matched to a gene: 6. This CDR3 has 13 amino acids. DNA of the CDR3: TGCGCCAGTTCGACAGGGGGCTCCGAGACCCAGTACTTC. As protein: CASSTGGSETQYF.

This clone was observed a few times. The genes are TRBV28 and TRBJ1-1, with 7 nucleotides matching TRBD1. Per germline, CDR1 MDHEN and CDR2 SYDVKM. V was pared by 6 bases and J by 12 bases, with 19 bases of the junction left unmatched. The CDR3 consists of 15 residues. The CDR3 nucleotides read TGTGCCAGCAGCCTACAAAGACAGGGTTCCTACCCTTCTTTCTTT. This encodes CASSLQRQGSYPSFF.

The chain links TRBV19 to TRBJ2-5, with a possible D match to TRBD1 (6 bases). Germline V gene lookup returns CDR1 LNHDA and CDR2 SQIVND (reference sequence). V gave up 5 bases and J gave up 5 bases, with 15 bases separating them. The CDR3 is 14 amino acids. CDR3: CASSLDSYLETQYF. The CDR3 DNA follows: TGTGCCAGTAGTCTGGACAGCTATTTGGAGACCCAGTACTTC.

Only one count was recorded for this clone. One junction end disagrees with the germline gene, perhaps due to a read error. V usage is TRBV7-7 and J usage is TRBJ2-1; 11 nucleotides match TRBD2. Germline V lookup: CDR1 SSHAT, CDR2 FNYEAQ (reference sequence). The CDR3 sequence is 15 residues long. CDR3: CASSLGLAGYNEQFF. Written as DNA, the CDR3 is TGTGCTAGCAGCTTAGGACTAGCGGGTTACAATGAGCAGTTCTTC.

This clone was picked up one time. This chain links TRBV5-6 with TRBJ2-2; D perhaps matches TRBD1 (5 bases). V lost 1 base and J 1 base, leaving 8 bases between the germline ends. This CDR3 comprises 15 residues. The germline CDR1 and CDR2 sequences are SGHDT and YYEEEE. The CDR3 loop is CASSLKTVNTGELFF. In DNA form, the CDR3 reads TGTGCCAGCAGCTTGAAGACAGTGAACACCGGGGAGCTGTTTTTT.

The V call is TRBV25-1, the J call TRBJ1-6, with a weak D call TRBD1 (6 bases). V was pared by 5 bases and J by 9 bases, with 8 bases between. Germline CDR1 reads MGHDK; CDR2 reads SYGVNS. The CDR3 spans 12 residues. CDR3 loop: CASSIGGSPLHF. The CDR3 nucleotides read TGTGCCAGCAGTATAGGGGGTTCACCCCTCCACTTT.